This TCR beta chain derives from a study of T cells after yellow fever vaccination. About the study: Low-cell-number fractions underwent preparation using SMART-Seq v4 Ultra Low Input. Broader study findings: Peak timing came faster in the weaker secondary response, day 5 versus 15. Some clonotypes were seen in both the CD4 and the CD8 compartments. These made up a small share and likely arose from convergent recombination. After the booster, 96% of CD4 and more than 75% of CD8 primary-response clones were re-detected.

Germline lookup yields CDR1 DFQATT and CDR2 SNEGSKA (reference sequence). The V and J ends lost 2 bases and 4 bases respectively, with 9 bases between them. The CDR3 sequence is 13 residues long. TCRdb itself ran the 5' RACE reads through MiXCR, one entry per CDR3 protein. The table has over 300,000 distinct CDR3 sequences, 3.6% seen once. This clonotype occurred a few times. Its antigen remains unidentified. The sequences come from PBMCs, collected on the day of the yellow fever booster vaccination. The clonotype originates from a man in his late teens or twenties who received the YFV17D yellow fever vaccine. The V and J genes are TRBV20-1 and TRBJ2-1; D is perhaps TRBD1 or TRBD2 (5 bases each). As DNA, the CDR3 is TGCAGTGCTAGATCGGGGCCGTACAATGAGCAGTTCTTC. Amino acids: CSARSGPYNEQFF.